The rows below give T cell receptor beta chains drawn from one sample of a study of chemoradiotherapy in HPV16-positive cancers. Sequencing used immunoSEQ multiplex PCR; TCRdb keeps in-frame clones, though not all of them. The sample has 6,700 or so clones, roughly nine tenths seen once; the top ten hold more than 7%. This specimen consisted of tumor tissue, obtained from a patient who underwent chemoradiotherapy. These TCRs come from a human donor with HPV-associated anogenital cancer. The CDR3 runs from the conserved cysteine through the conserved F or W. A D gene is named only where the DNA matches it firmly. Expanded clones are given a class, and other clones once, few, many or no size at all.

v_call: TRBV30; j_call: TRBJ1-6; clone_size: -; d_call: -; cdr3_aa: CACRAAGPNSPLHF; cdr3_nt: TGTGCCTGCCGGGCAGCAGGCCCTAATTCACCCCTCCACTTT
v_call: TRBV19; j_call: TRBJ2-7; clone_size: -; d_call: TRBD2; cdr3_aa: CASSTRTSGISYEQYF; cdr3_nt: TGTGCCAGTAGTACGCGGACTAGCGGGATCTCCTACGAGCAGTACTTC
v_call: TRBV19; j_call: TRBJ1-5; clone_size: once; d_call: -; cdr3_aa: CASSTGTAGGGPQHF; cdr3_nt: TGTGCCAGTAGTACGGGGACCGCAGGAGGGGGGCCCCAGCATTTT
v_call: TRBV6-4; j_call: TRBJ2-1; clone_size: -; d_call: TRBD2; cdr3_aa: CASSEGGENEQFF; cdr3_nt: TGTGCCAGCAGTGAGGGAGGGGAGAATGAGCAGTTCTTC
v_call: TRBV7-8; j_call: TRBJ1-2; clone_size: -; d_call: TRBD1; cdr3_aa: CASTQSSTGGFGYTF; cdr3_nt: TGTGCCAGCACCCAATCGTCGACAGGGGGCTTCGGCTACACCTTC
v_call: TRBV11-1; j_call: TRBJ2-7; clone_size: -; d_call: -; cdr3_aa: CASSLVSLRKDEQYF; cdr3_nt: TGTGCCAGCAGCTTAGTTTCGTTGAGGAAAGACGAGCAGTACTTC
v_call: TRBV19; j_call: TRBJ2-5; clone_size: -; d_call: TRBD2; cdr3_aa: CASSIVAGGRETQYF; cdr3_nt: TGTGCCAGTAGTATAGTAGCGGGGGGTAGAGAGACCCAGTACTTC
v_call: TRBV19; j_call: TRBJ1-1; clone_size: -; d_call: -; cdr3_aa: CASSSRGSGNTEAFF; cdr3_nt: TGTGCCAGTAGTTCAAGGGGGTCCGGGAACACTGAAGCTTTCTTT
v_call: TRBV7-3; j_call: TRBJ2-3; clone_size: -; d_call: TRBD2; cdr3_aa: CASSSGTSGRGGTDTQYF; cdr3_nt: TGTGCCAGCAGCTCAGGGACTAGCGGGAGGGGCGGCACAGATACGCAGTATTTT
v_call: TRBV7-9; j_call: TRBJ2-1; clone_size: -; d_call: -; cdr3_aa: CASSLDNEQFF; cdr3_nt: TGTGCCAGCAGCTTGGACAATGAGCAGTTCTTC
v_call: TRBV7-8; j_call: TRBJ1-5; clone_size: -; d_call: TRBD1; cdr3_aa: CASSHTGARNQPQHF; cdr3_nt: TGTGCCAGCAGCCATACAGGGGCAAGGAATCAGCCCCAGCATTTT
v_call: TRBV7-9; j_call: TRBJ2-7; clone_size: -; d_call: -; cdr3_aa: CASSFNLPGEQYF; cdr3_nt: TGTGCCAGCAGCTTTAACCTACCTGGCGAGCAGTACTTC
v_call: TRBV6-5; j_call: TRBJ1-4; clone_size: -; d_call: -; cdr3_aa: CASSYSAGYEKLFF; cdr3_nt: TGTGCCAGCAGTTACTCGGCGGGGTATGAAAAACTGTTTTTT
v_call: TRBV29-1; j_call: TRBJ2-5; clone_size: -; d_call: -; cdr3_aa: CSVEKGTVKETQYF; cdr3_nt: TGCAGCGTTGAAAAGGGGACGGTGAAAGAGACCCAGTACTTC
v_call: TRBV28; j_call: TRBJ2-2; clone_size: -; d_call: TRBD2; cdr3_aa: CASSLLAGGVDGELFF; cdr3_nt: TGTGCCAGCAGCCTACTAGCGGGAGGAGTTGACGGGGAGCTGTTTTTT
v_call: TRBV30; j_call: TRBJ2-3; clone_size: once; d_call: TRBD1; cdr3_aa: CAWRTGGGTDTQYF; cdr3_nt: TGTGCCTGGAGGACAGGGGGAGGCACAGATACGCAGTATTTT
v_call: TRBV6-1; j_call: TRBJ2-5; clone_size: -; d_call: TRBD1; cdr3_aa: CASSMTGQETQYF; cdr3_nt: TGTGCCAGCAGTATGACAGGGCAAGAGACCCAGTACTTC
v_call: TRBV11-2; j_call: TRBJ1-2; clone_size: -; d_call: -; cdr3_aa: CASSLWAVNGYTF; cdr3_nt: TGTGCCAGCAGCTTATGGGCAGTCAATGGCTACACCTTC
v_call: TRBV7-8; j_call: TRBJ2-7; clone_size: -; d_call: -; cdr3_aa: CASSPRRTLSYEQYF; cdr3_nt: TGTGCCAGCAGCCCCAGGAGGACTCTCTCCTACGAGCAGTACTTC
v_call: TRBV27; j_call: TRBJ2-1; clone_size: -; d_call: -; cdr3_aa: CASSRGTSFHNEQFF; cdr3_nt: TGTGCCAGCAGTCGGGGTACTAGCTTCCACAATGAGCAGTTCTTC
v_call: TRBV6-6; j_call: TRBJ2-7; clone_size: -; d_call: -; cdr3_aa: CASSYSSDPSYEQYF; cdr3_nt: TGTGCCAGCAGTTACTCGAGCGACCCGAGCTACGAGCAGTACTTC
v_call: TRBV25-1; j_call: TRBJ2-7; clone_size: -; d_call: TRBD2; cdr3_aa: CASSEPRVAGYEQYF; cdr3_nt: TGTGCCAGCAGTGAACCCCGGGTAGCGGGCTACGAGCAGTACTTC
v_call: TRBV6-5; j_call: TRBJ2-2; clone_size: -; d_call: TRBD2; cdr3_aa: CASSYSGGLVTGELFF; cdr3_nt: TGTGCCAGCAGTTACTCGGGGGGACTAGTCACCGGGGAGCTGTTTTTT
v_call: TRBV5-1; j_call: TRBJ1-1; clone_size: -; d_call: -; cdr3_aa: CASSVLTMNTEAFF; cdr3_nt: TGCGCCAGCAGCGTATTGACAATGAACACTGAAGCTTTCTTT
v_call: TRBV6-1; j_call: TRBJ2-7; clone_size: -; d_call: TRBD1; cdr3_aa: CASTPGGSSYEQYF; cdr3_nt: TGTGCCAGCACTCCAGGGGGCAGCTCCTACGAGCAGTACTTC
v_call: TRBV2; j_call: TRBJ2-4; clone_size: -; d_call: -; cdr3_aa: CASSELLVSKNIQYF; cdr3_nt: TGTGCCAGCAGTGAATTGCTAGTCTCCAAAAACATTCAGTACTTC
v_call: TRBV29-1; j_call: TRBJ2-1; clone_size: -; d_call: TRBD2; cdr3_aa: CSVPGTSGSAYNEQFF; cdr3_nt: TGCAGCGTTCCCGGGACTAGCGGGTCCGCTTACAATGAGCAGTTCTTC
v_call: TRBV7-6; j_call: TRBJ2-2; clone_size: -; d_call: -; cdr3_aa: CASSFLPQNTGELFF; cdr3_nt: TGTGCCAGCAGCTTCCTACCCCAGAACACCGGGGAGCTGTTTTTT
v_call: TRBV7-6; j_call: TRBJ2-5; clone_size: -; d_call: -; cdr3_aa: CASSSGPSPGTQYF; cdr3_nt: TGTGCCAGCAGCTCGGGGCCTAGCCCGGGGACCCAGTACTTC
v_call: TRBV7-9; j_call: TRBJ1-6; clone_size: -; d_call: -; cdr3_aa: CAALDGYNSPLHF; cdr3_nt: TGTGCCGCGCTGGACGGTTATAATTCACCCCTCCACTTT
v_call: TRBV6-9; j_call: TRBJ2-5; clone_size: few; d_call: TRBD2; cdr3_aa: CASSYPGGETQYF; cdr3_nt: TGTGCCAGCAGTTACCCCGGGGGGGAGACCCAGTACTTC
v_call: TRBV11-2; j_call: TRBJ1-1; clone_size: -; d_call: -; cdr3_aa: CASSSGRNTEAFF; cdr3_nt: TGTGCCAGCAGCTCGGGGAGGAACACTGAAGCTTTCTTT
v_call: TRBV5-1; j_call: TRBJ2-2; clone_size: -; d_call: TRBD2; cdr3_aa: CASSFPSGRANTGELFF; cdr3_nt: TGCGCCAGCAGCTTTCCCAGCGGGAGGGCGAACACCGGGGAGCTGTTTTTT
v_call: TRBV6-1; j_call: TRBJ2-7; clone_size: -; d_call: -; cdr3_aa: CASGGWQGSYEQYF; cdr3_nt: TGTGCCAGCGGAGGTTGGCAGGGCTCCTACGAGCAGTACTTC
v_call: TRBV13; j_call: TRBJ2-1; clone_size: few; d_call: -; cdr3_aa: CASSFPSMGSGNEQFF; cdr3_nt: TGTGCCAGCAGCTTCCCATCGATGGGGAGCGGCAATGAGCAGTTCTTC
v_call: TRBV6-1; j_call: TRBJ1-4; clone_size: -; d_call: TRBD1; cdr3_aa: CASSGDSWEKLFF; cdr3_nt: TGTGCCAGCAGTGGGGACAGCTGGGAAAAACTGTTTTTT
v_call: TRBV7-9; j_call: TRBJ1-2; clone_size: -; d_call: -; cdr3_aa: CANRDNYGYTF; cdr3_nt: TGTGCCAACCGGGACAACTATGGCTACACCTTC
v_call: TRBV11-3; j_call: TRBJ1-1; clone_size: -; d_call: -; cdr3_aa: CASSRVGNTEAFF; cdr3_nt: TGTGCCAGCAGCAGGGTGGGGAACACTGAAGCTTTCTTT
v_call: TRBV7-2; j_call: TRBJ2-1; clone_size: -; d_call: TRBD2; cdr3_aa: CASSRDGSGHYNEQFF; cdr3_nt: TGTGCCAGCAGCCGCGATGGTAGCGGGCATTACAATGAGCAGTTCTTC
v_call: TRBV10-3; j_call: TRBJ2-4; clone_size: -; d_call: TRBD1; cdr3_aa: CAISPGQGGKNIQYF; cdr3_nt: TGTGCCATCAGTCCGGGACAGGGAGGCAAAAACATTCAGTACTTC
v_call: TRBV5-4; j_call: TRBJ2-1; clone_size: once; d_call: -; cdr3_aa: CASSFNTGSYNEQFF; cdr3_nt: TGTGCCAGCAGTTTCAATACAGGGTCCTACAATGAGCAGTTCTTC
v_call: TRBV7-6; j_call: TRBJ1-2; clone_size: -; d_call: -; cdr3_aa: CASSLGDGSYGYTF; cdr3_nt: TGTGCCAGCAGCTTAGGGGACGGGTCCTATGGCTACACCTTC
v_call: TRBV11-3; j_call: TRBJ2-7; clone_size: -; d_call: -; cdr3_aa: CASSSSRYYEQYF; cdr3_nt: TGTGCCAGCAGCTCTAGTCGGTATTACGAGCAGTACTTC
v_call: TRBV23-1; j_call: TRBJ2-7; clone_size: -; d_call: -; cdr3_aa: CASGYRVSYEQYF; cdr3_nt: TGCGCCAGCGGGTACAGGGTAAGCTACGAGCAGTACTTC
v_call: TRBV11-3; j_call: TRBJ1-5; clone_size: -; d_call: -; cdr3_aa: CASSLPGRINQPQHF; cdr3_nt: TGTGCCAGCAGCTTACCGGGACGGATTAATCAGCCCCAGCATTTT
v_call: TRBV19; j_call: TRBJ2-1; clone_size: -; d_call: -; cdr3_aa: CASTRSGKDNEQFF; cdr3_nt: TGTGCCAGTACGCGTAGCGGAAAAGACAATGAGCAGTTCTTC
v_call: TRBV4-1; j_call: TRBJ1-1; clone_size: -; d_call: -; cdr3_aa: CASSQIQARTEAFF; cdr3_nt: TGCGCCAGCAGCCAAATCCAGGCTCGCACTGAAGCTTTCTTT
v_call: TRBV9; j_call: TRBJ2-3; clone_size: -; d_call: -; cdr3_aa: CASTTGGGGGTDTQYF; cdr3_nt: TGTGCCAGCACGACAGGGGGCGGGGGGGGCACAGATACGCAGTATTTT
v_call: TRBV6-1; j_call: TRBJ2-1; clone_size: once; d_call: TRBD1; cdr3_aa: CASRAGTGVNEQFF; cdr3_nt: TGTGCCAGCAGGGCCGGGACAGGGGTCAATGAGCAGTTCTTC
v_call: TRBV5-4; j_call: TRBJ1-1; clone_size: -; d_call: -; cdr3_aa: CASSPGNHMNTEAFF; cdr3_nt: TGTGCCAGCAGCCCCGGGAATCACATGAACACTGAAGCTTTCTTT
v_call: TRBV9; j_call: TRBJ2-1; clone_size: -; d_call: -; cdr3_aa: CASSVELWDEQFF; cdr3_nt: TGTGCCAGCAGCGTAGAATTGTGGGATGAGCAGTTCTTC
v_call: TRBV11-3; j_call: TRBJ2-5; clone_size: -; d_call: TRBD1; cdr3_aa: CASSLDGTASETQYF; cdr3_nt: TGTGCCAGCAGCTTAGATGGGACAGCTTCAGAGACCCAGTACTTC
v_call: TRBV7-9; j_call: TRBJ2-2; clone_size: -; d_call: -; cdr3_aa: CASSIFGDTGELFF; cdr3_nt: TGTGCCAGCAGCATATTCGGCGACACCGGGGAGCTGTTTTTT